This TCR beta chain was obtained from a study of shared clonotypes between healthy human individuals (dated by TCRdb to 2019 to 2021). Context from the whole study: Three men and a couple of women, aged 18 to 49 years, made up the cohort. Libraries were prepared and TCR repertoires were sequenced by different laboratories using diverse techniques, in order to increase sequencing depth and limit assay-specific biases. For each donor, CD4 naive and CD4 memory were each given three plates, CD8 naive was given two plates, and CD8 memory was given one plate. Each donor's leukapheresis produced roughly between roughly 0.85 and 10 billion PBMCs. Blood TCR repertoires of about 5 healthy adults were deeply sequenced to estimate repertoire size and the extent of clonotype sharing between individuals. Results the study describes overall, beyond this receptor: Estimated clonotype richness was generally larger for naive than for memory subsets. Only blood was sampled, and tissue TCR repertoires likely differ from those in blood. Pairwise subsampling led to the expectation that sequencing depth would affect the degree of clonotype sharing among donors. Rarefaction of sorted-subset datasets indicated incomplete sequencing despite the large sequencing depth. Because the study included a small number of donors, the genetic and exposure-history diversity represented was limited. Approximately 4.8% of naive CD4, 3.5% of naive CD8, about 2.4% of memory CD4, and more than 0.35% of memory CD8 clonotypes were shared across several donors. Higher generation probabilities were observed for clonotypes shared by all four sorted-subset donors than for non-shared clonotypes.

TCR CDR3 regions were amplified from genomic DNA by multiplex PCR using the deep immunoSEQ assay. For each cell subset, the extracted genomic DNA was distributed evenly across all wells of several immunoSEQ 96-well plates, and each plate served as one replicate. For sorted subsets, approximately 210 ng genomic DNA, equal to 30,000 to 35,000 T cell genomes, was loaded into each replicate PCR. The purified libraries were quantified using a Qubit 3.0 fluorometer, sized with a Bioanalyzer 2100, and then quantified again using the KAPA Library Quantification kit. Each immunoSEQ 96-well plate was sequenced on its own single-read 150-cycle Illumina NextSeq 550 flow cell. Per the authors' processing: The immunoSEQ output contained only junctional sequences without quality scores, so filtering could not match that applied to full-length reads. To assign V/J genes and CDR3, sequences were annotated against IMGT germline references using PyIR, a Python wrapper for IgBLAST v1.9. Any read was removed if the V/J assignment was weak (E-value above 1e-6), the CDR3 was missing, or the read contained stop codons, out-of-frame junctions, or ambiguous translated residues. A V3J clonotype was defined by an identical inferred V gene, J gene, and CDR3 amino acid sequence. The percentage overlap between two repertoires was calculated by dividing the number of shared unique clonotypes by the size of the smaller repertoire. Richness of each repertoire was evaluated using RTK rarefaction, the Chao1 estimator, and Recon v2.1 estimates of unobserved clonotypes. Generation probabilities were computed with OLGA for all TCRbeta clonotypes obtained by the gDNA method from several donors. In TCRdb, the immuneACCESS table is reduced to in-frame sequences with V and J assigned. These tables do not hold every clone; where another copy was compared, an unresolved V gene accounts for under half, and the others remain unexplained. V and J calls and clone size are copied from that table; D and trimming were computed from the DNA. The sample table contains 2 million to 2.5 million clones; only one count was recorded for 85% to 95% of them. The ten largest make up approximately 0.39% of the sample.

The CDR3 has 14 amino acids, counting the end cysteine and phenylalanine. Solely the CDR3 DNA is kept, with 42 bases framed from the first base. CDR1 and CDR2 (MNHNY, SVGAGI) derive from the germline V gene (reference sequence). Trimming removed 2 bases from V and 2 bases from J; the gene matches leave 0 bases unexplained. In the case of this clone: The target of this receptor is not known. No much larger clone is present one base from it, and per-base qualities are unavailable.

The donors were healthy, HIV-negative adults who had no recently reported acute infections or vaccinations. Every donor was a Caucasian adult residing in Nashville, Tennessee, USA. CD4+ T cells were enriched by magnetic negative selection, after which naive cells were positively selected on CD45RA and the negative fraction was taken as the memory subset. After blood collection by leukapheresis, PBMCs were isolated using Ficoll-Histopaque density gradient centrifugation and then cryopreserved in the vapor phase of liquid nitrogen. Analytical flow cytometry was used to check the purity and quantity of each magnetically sorted T cell population. Genomic DNA was isolated from each sorted fraction and quantified by UV absorbance on a Nanodrop 2000c.

Sequencing was done on a sample of naive CD4+ T cells from PBMCs. Interpreted using the paper, the cell subset or site label stands for: CD45RA+ positively selected. The sequence links TRBV6-6 to TRBJ1-2, with 9 central nucleotides matching TRBD1. The sequence came from a man aged 18 to 30 in good health. Some clones in this sample may be carry-over from other donors' samples. Here is the DNA: TGTGCCAGCAGTTACGGGACAGGGAACTATGGCTACACCTTC. This codes for CASSYGTGNYGYTF.